Listed below are T cell receptor beta chains from one sample, sequenced in a study of T cells in Graves' hyperthyroidism and ophthalmopathy. TCRdb reanalysed the multiplex PCR reads using MiXCR and keeps one entry per CDR3 protein. The sample holds 270,000 or so distinct CDR3 sequences; around 25% are singletons and the top ten take 25% to 30%. Material: blood. Receptors originate from a man in his forties with Graves' hyperthyroidism that later progressed to Graves' ophthalmopathy. Both conserved end residues are part of each CDR3. The order of the fields is V gene, D gene, clone size, CDR3 length, J gene, CDR3 DNA, CDR3 protein. D genes are given only for firm matches. For some rows the clone size is stated as once, few or many, or as a class when expanded; others skip it.

v_gene: TRBV12-3/TRBV12-4; d_gene: TRBD1; abundance: .; len: 13; j_gene: TRBJ2-7; CDR3nt: TGTGCCAGCAGTCCCACAGGGGTCTACGAGCAGTACTTC; CDR3aa: CASSPTGVYEQYF
v_gene: TRBV28; d_gene: TRBD1; abundance: .; len: 14; j_gene: TRBJ2-2; CDR3nt: TGTGCCAGCAGTGGGACAGGGGGCGTCGGGGAGCTGTTTTTT; CDR3aa: CASSGTGGVGELFF
v_gene: TRBV24-1; d_gene: .; abundance: few; len: 14; j_gene: TRBJ1-6; CDR3nt: TGTGCCAGAGTCCCACAGCTCGGAAATTCACCCCTCCACTTT; CDR3aa: CARVPQLGNSPLHF
v_gene: TRBV6-5; d_gene: .; abundance: many; len: 17; j_gene: TRBJ2-7; CDR3nt: TGTGCCAGCAACACCCGCGGTACGACGGTGGACTTATACGAGCAGTACTTC; CDR3aa: CASNTRGTTVDLYEQYF
v_gene: TRBV29-1; d_gene: TRBD2; abundance: .; len: 13; j_gene: TRBJ2-7; CDR3nt: TGCAGCGCCCGCCGGGAGGCTTCCTACGAGCAGTACTTC; CDR3aa: CSARREASYEQYF
v_gene: TRBV11-2; d_gene: .; abundance: .; len: 16; j_gene: TRBJ2-7; CDR3nt: TGTGCCAGCAGCTTAGTGGGCCCCCGCTTGGGCTACGAGCAGTACTTC; CDR3aa: CASSLVGPRLGYEQYF
v_gene: TRBV12-3/TRBV12-4; d_gene: TRBD2; abundance: many; len: 15; j_gene: TRBJ2-7; CDR3nt: TGTGCCAGCAGTTTGAAGAGCGGGGGGGACTACGAGCAGTACTTC; CDR3aa: CASSLKSGGDYEQYF
v_gene: TRBV6-1; d_gene: .; abundance: many; len: 14; j_gene: TRBJ1-2; CDR3nt: TGTGCCAGCAGTGAAGAGGGGGTCGGCTATGGCTACACCTTC; CDR3aa: CASSEEGVGYGYTF
v_gene: TRBV19; d_gene: .; abundance: many; len: 14; j_gene: TRBJ1-1; CDR3nt: TGTGCCAGTAGTATACGCCGGCTTAACACTGAAGCTTTCTTT; CDR3aa: CASSIRRLNTEAFF
v_gene: TRBV12-3/TRBV12-4; d_gene: .; abundance: .; len: 13; j_gene: TRBJ2-2; CDR3nt: TGTGCCAGCAGGCCGCAGGACACCGGGGAGCTGTTTTTT; CDR3aa: CASRPQDTGELFF
v_gene: TRBV9; d_gene: .; abundance: many; len: 15; j_gene: TRBJ1-1; CDR3nt: TGTGCCAGCAGCGTAGATATGGATACATCGGGGGAAGCTTTCTTT; CDR3aa: CASSVDMDTSGEAFF
v_gene: TRBV30; d_gene: .; abundance: once; len: 14; j_gene: TRBJ2-2; CDR3nt: TGTGCCTGGAGTGTGGCCCTGAACACCGGGGAGCTGTTTTTT; CDR3aa: CAWSVALNTGELFF
v_gene: TRBV6-2/TRBV6-3; d_gene: TRBD2; abundance: many; len: 14; j_gene: TRBJ2-7; CDR3nt: TGTGCCAGCAGTTACGGGACTAGCTCCTACGAGCAGTACTTC; CDR3aa: CASSYGTSSYEQYF
v_gene: TRBV12-5; d_gene: TRBD1; abundance: many; len: 13; j_gene: TRBJ1-2; CDR3nt: TGTGCTAGTGGTCCGGACAGGGGTTATCCCTACACCTTC; CDR3aa: CASGPDRGYPYTF
v_gene: TRBV7-8; d_gene: TRBD2; abundance: .; len: 16; j_gene: TRBJ2-5; CDR3nt: TGTGCCAGCAGCCTCCCCGGGGGGACCGCCAGGGAGACCCAGTACTTC; CDR3aa: CASSLPGGTARETQYF
v_gene: TRBV2; d_gene: TRBD2; abundance: many; len: 16; j_gene: TRBJ2-6; CDR3nt: TGTGCCAGCAGTGCCCCGCGGGGGGCTGGGGCCAACGTCCTGACTTTC; CDR3aa: CASSAPRGAGANVLTF
v_gene: TRBV5-1; d_gene: TRBD2; abundance: many; len: 15; j_gene: TRBJ2-7; CDR3nt: TGTGCCAGCAGTTTAGGACTAGCGGGAGCCTACGAGCAGTACTTC; CDR3aa: CASSLGLAGAYEQYF
v_gene: TRBV28; d_gene: .; abundance: many; len: 14; j_gene: TRBJ1-5; CDR3nt: TGTGCCAGCAGGCCTCGGACAGCCTATCAGCCCCAGCATTTT; CDR3aa: CASRPRTAYQPQHF
v_gene: TRBV29-1; d_gene: .; abundance: many; len: 11; j_gene: TRBJ2-5; CDR3nt: TGCAGCGTTATCCTCCAAGAGACCCAGTACTTC; CDR3aa: CSVILQETQYF
v_gene: TRBV5-1; d_gene: .; abundance: few; len: 16; j_gene: TRBJ2-2; CDR3nt: TGCGCCAGCAGCCAGAGAGGGGACGGTAACACCGGGGAGCTGTTTTTT; CDR3aa: CASSQRGDGNTGELFF
v_gene: TRBV6-2/TRBV6-3; d_gene: TRBD2; abundance: many; len: 17; j_gene: TRBJ2-5; CDR3nt: TGTGCCAGCAACATCCACCTGACTAGCGGGAGCCAAGAGACCCAGTACTTC; CDR3aa: CASNIHLTSGSQETQYF
v_gene: TRBV19; d_gene: .; abundance: .; len: 13; j_gene: TRBJ1-2; CDR3nt: TGTGCCAGTAACCCGACAGGCGCCTATGGCTACACCTTC; CDR3aa: CASNPTGAYGYTF
v_gene: TRBV6-1; d_gene: TRBD2; abundance: many; len: 14; j_gene: TRBJ2-7; CDR3nt: TGTGCCAGCAGTGCGAGACGACGGGAGGGCAGGCAGTACTTC; CDR3aa: CASSARRREGRQYF
v_gene: TRBV7-3; d_gene: TRBD2; abundance: many; len: 16; j_gene: TRBJ2-7; CDR3nt: TGTGCCAGCAGCTTAACTGGTGCTAGCGGGAGGAACGAGCAGTACTTC; CDR3aa: CASSLTGASGRNEQYF
v_gene: TRBV28; d_gene: .; abundance: .; len: 14; j_gene: TRBJ2-7; CDR3nt: TGTGCCAGCAGTTTACCGGGTACGTCCTACGAGCAGTACTTC; CDR3aa: CASSLPGTSYEQYF
v_gene: TRBV18; d_gene: .; abundance: many; len: 13; j_gene: TRBJ1-6; CDR3nt: TGTGCCAGCTCGAGGGACGTTAATTCACCCCTCCACTTT; CDR3aa: CASSRDVNSPLHF
v_gene: TRBV30; d_gene: TRBD1; abundance: many; len: 15; j_gene: TRBJ1-2; CDR3nt: TGTGCCTGGAGTGTAACAGGGGCTTTGAGTGTCGGCTACACCTTC; CDR3aa: CAWSVTGALSVGYTF
v_gene: TRBV12-3/TRBV12-4; d_gene: .; abundance: many; len: 15; j_gene: TRBJ1-2; CDR3nt: TGTGCCAGCGGGGAAGTGGGGGGAGCCCTCTATGGCTACACCTTC; CDR3aa: CASGEVGGALYGYTF
v_gene: TRBV6-1; d_gene: .; abundance: .; len: 14; j_gene: TRBJ2-5; CDR3nt: TGTGCCAGCAGGACGACAGCTGACCAAGAGACCCAGTACTTC; CDR3aa: CASRTTADQETQYF
v_gene: TRBV29-1; d_gene: .; abundance: many; len: 14; j_gene: TRBJ2-4; CDR3nt: TGCAGCGTTGTACCCCGGGGGGCCAAAAACATTCAGTACTTC; CDR3aa: CSVVPRGAKNIQYF
v_gene: TRBV5-1; d_gene: .; abundance: many; len: 18; j_gene: TRBJ1-1; CDR3nt: TGCGCCAGCACCGCCTCCGGTGGGGGGACGACCATGAACACTGAAGCTTTCTTT; CDR3aa: CASTASGGGTTMNTEAFF
v_gene: TRBV27; d_gene: TRBD2; abundance: many; len: 14; j_gene: TRBJ2-7; CDR3nt: TGTGCCAGCAGTCGCCAAGCGGGAGGGTCCGAGCAGTACTTC; CDR3aa: CASSRQAGGSEQYF
v_gene: TRBV12-3/TRBV12-4; d_gene: .; abundance: many; len: 14; j_gene: TRBJ2-2; CDR3nt: TGTGCCAGCAGCCCCCTTCCGTGGTCCGGGGAGCTGTTTTTT; CDR3aa: CASSPLPWSGELFF
v_gene: TRBV6-1; d_gene: TRBD1; abundance: .; len: 16; j_gene: TRBJ2-2; CDR3nt: TGTGCCAGCAGCCCTCTCCGGGACAGAAACACCGGGGAGCTGTTTTTT; CDR3aa: CASSPLRDRNTGELFF
v_gene: TRBV18; d_gene: TRBD2; abundance: .; len: 16; j_gene: TRBJ2-2; CDR3nt: TGTGCCAGCTCACTAACGACTAGCGGGACTGCTGGGGAGCTGTTTTTT; CDR3aa: CASSLTTSGTAGELFF
v_gene: TRBV11-2; d_gene: TRBD1; abundance: many; len: 13; j_gene: TRBJ1-1; CDR3nt: TGTGCCAGCAGCCTACAGGGGAGGACTGAAGCTTTCTTT; CDR3aa: CASSLQGRTEAFF
v_gene: TRBV7-2; d_gene: .; abundance: .; len: 15; j_gene: TRBJ2-5; CDR3nt: TGTGCCAGCAGCTCCCCCCGGGTACCGCAAGAGACCCAGTACTTC; CDR3aa: CASSSPRVPQETQYF
v_gene: TRBV6-5; d_gene: .; abundance: many; len: 13; j_gene: TRBJ1-2; CDR3nt: TGTGCCAGCAGCAAACAGGGCCACTATGGCTACACCTTC; CDR3aa: CASSKQGHYGYTF
v_gene: TRBV19; d_gene: TRBD1; abundance: many; len: 14; j_gene: TRBJ1-1; CDR3nt: TGTGCCAGTAGTATAGGGGACAGGGAGACTGAAGCTTTCTTT; CDR3aa: CASSIGDRETEAFF
v_gene: TRBV7-8; d_gene: .; abundance: many; len: 15; j_gene: TRBJ1-5; CDR3nt: TGTGCCAGCAGCTTAGGGGGGGATGGTACTCAGCCCCAGCATTTT; CDR3aa: CASSLGGDGTQPQHF
v_gene: TRBV24-1; d_gene: .; abundance: .; len: 12; j_gene: TRBJ2-7; CDR3nt: TGTGCCACCAGTGAGCATAACAGGGAGCAGTACTTC; CDR3aa: CATSEHNREQYF
v_gene: TRBV15; d_gene: TRBD1; abundance: many; len: 14; j_gene: TRBJ2-2; CDR3nt: TGTGCCACCAGACGGGACAGGGACACCGGGGAGCTGTTTTTT; CDR3aa: CATRRDRDTGELFF
v_gene: TRBV19; d_gene: .; abundance: many; len: 12; j_gene: TRBJ2-2; CDR3nt: TGTGCCAGTGGACAAAACACCGGGGAGCTGTTTTTT; CDR3aa: CASGQNTGELFF
v_gene: TRBV14; d_gene: .; abundance: many; len: 12; j_gene: TRBJ2-7; CDR3nt: TGTGCCAGCAGCCCCACCCAGGGAAGACAGTACTTC; CDR3aa: CASSPTQGRQYF
v_gene: TRBV7-8; d_gene: .; abundance: many; len: 13; j_gene: TRBJ1-5; CDR3nt: TGTGCCAGCAGCCCAAGTCCCAATCAGCCCCAGCATTTT; CDR3aa: CASSPSPNQPQHF
v_gene: TRBV20-1; d_gene: TRBD1; abundance: .; len: 18; j_gene: TRBJ2-7; CDR3nt: TGCAGTGCTAGACGTTGGGGAATTGACAGGGGAATCGACTACGAGCAGTACTTC; CDR3aa: CSARRWGIDRGIDYEQYF
v_gene: TRBV28; d_gene: .; abundance: .; len: 13; j_gene: TRBJ2-7; CDR3nt: TGTGCCAGCAGTCCAGTCAGCGGCTACGAGCAGTACTTC; CDR3aa: CASSPVSGYEQYF
v_gene: TRBV3-2; d_gene: .; abundance: many; len: 16; j_gene: TRBJ2-5; CDR3nt: .; CDR3aa: CASSPEVGFGIETQYF
v_gene: TRBV7-8; d_gene: TRBD1; abundance: .; len: 13; j_gene: TRBJ2-5; CDR3nt: TGTGCCAGCAGCCAGGGGGTCCCGGGGACCCAGTACTTC; CDR3aa: CASSQGVPGTQYF
v_gene: TRBV5-8; d_gene: TRBD1; abundance: .; len: 14; j_gene: TRBJ1-1; CDR3nt: TGTGCCAGCAGACGTGACAGGGTCTTCACTGAAGCTTTCTTT; CDR3aa: CASRRDRVFTEAFF
v_gene: TRBV12-3/TRBV12-4; d_gene: .; abundance: many; len: 11; j_gene: TRBJ1-1; CDR3nt: TGTGCCAGCAGTGCCCGGTCCGAAGCTTTCTTT; CDR3aa: CASSARSEAFF
v_gene: TRBV7-9; d_gene: .; abundance: many; len: 14; j_gene: TRBJ2-5; CDR3nt: TGTGCCAGCAGCTTATCGGCAGTACAGCAGACCCAGTACTTC; CDR3aa: CASSLSAVQQTQYF
v_gene: TRBV7-9; d_gene: .; abundance: many; len: 13; j_gene: TRBJ2-5; CDR3nt: TGTGCCAGCAGCTATCAGACGGTAGAGACCCAGTACTTC; CDR3aa: CASSYQTVETQYF
v_gene: TRBV4-2; d_gene: TRBD2; abundance: many; len: 16; j_gene: TRBJ2-1; CDR3nt: TGTGCCAGCAGCCAAGAATCGGCGGGAGCCTACAATGAGCAGTTCTTC; CDR3aa: CASSQESAGAYNEQFF
v_gene: TRBV12-3/TRBV12-4; d_gene: .; abundance: .; len: 13; j_gene: TRBJ2-7; CDR3nt: TGTGCCAGCACCTCCCTGGCGGGCTACGAGCAGTACTTC; CDR3aa: CASTSLAGYEQYF
v_gene: TRBV12-3/TRBV12-4; d_gene: TRBD1; abundance: many; len: 15; j_gene: TRBJ2-7; CDR3nt: TGTGCCAGCAGTTCAAGGACAGGGGGGAACTACGAGCAGTACTTC; CDR3aa: CASSSRTGGNYEQYF
v_gene: TRBV19; d_gene: .; abundance: many; len: 14; j_gene: TRBJ1-2; CDR3nt: TGTGCCAGTAGTATGGCACTTTGGGACTATGGCTACACCTTC; CDR3aa: CASSMALWDYGYTF